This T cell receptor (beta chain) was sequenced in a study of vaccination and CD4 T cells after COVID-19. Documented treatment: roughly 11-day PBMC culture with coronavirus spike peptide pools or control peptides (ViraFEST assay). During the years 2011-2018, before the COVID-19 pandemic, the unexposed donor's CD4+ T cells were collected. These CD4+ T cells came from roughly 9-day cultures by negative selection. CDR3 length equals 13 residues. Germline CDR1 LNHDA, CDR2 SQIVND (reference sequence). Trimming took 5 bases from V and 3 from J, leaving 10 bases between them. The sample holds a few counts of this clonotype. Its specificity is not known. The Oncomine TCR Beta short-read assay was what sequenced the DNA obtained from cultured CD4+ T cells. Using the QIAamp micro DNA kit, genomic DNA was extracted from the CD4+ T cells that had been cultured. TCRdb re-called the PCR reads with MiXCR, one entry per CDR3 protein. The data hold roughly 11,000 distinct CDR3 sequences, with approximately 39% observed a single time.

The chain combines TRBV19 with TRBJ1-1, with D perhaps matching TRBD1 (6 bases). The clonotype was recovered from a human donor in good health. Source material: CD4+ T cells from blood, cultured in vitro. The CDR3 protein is CASSQKGDTEAFF. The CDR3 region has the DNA TGTGCCAGTAGTCAGAAGGGGGACACTGAAGCTTTCTTT.